The sequence of this TCR beta chain was determined in a study of cytomegalovirus exposure and HLA in healthy donors. Study at large: Early on, a data release was issued that held about 85 million unique TCRs from HLA-typed donors.

The PCR ran on 60 Vbeta and 13 Jbeta primers. The data were produced by immunoSEQ multiplex PCR, yet TCRdb's version contains in-frame clones alone and is incomplete. The sample yields about 110,000 clones, 78% seen once. Study results and caveats: Previous analysis showed most TCR beta V segments were productive about 87% or about 30% of the time. A later look showed TCR association rates differing by HLA locus, highest for DRB1 and lowest for HLA-C.

Note on this clone: Its antigen is unidentified.

The CDR3 consists of 15 residues. The germline CDR1 and CDR2 sequences are SNHLY and FYNNEI. With 6 bases clipped from V and 4 bases from J, the junction kept 7 bases outside the gene matches. V usage is TRBV2 and J usage is TRBJ2-3; 10 nucleotides align to TRBD2. This receptor was obtained from a man aged 25-45 years in good health and CMV-seronegative. The sample was PBMCs. This CDR3 is CASRVLAGVADTQYF. The CDR3 nucleotides read TGTGCCAGCAGGGTTCTAGCGGGAGTTGCAGATACGCAGTATTTT.